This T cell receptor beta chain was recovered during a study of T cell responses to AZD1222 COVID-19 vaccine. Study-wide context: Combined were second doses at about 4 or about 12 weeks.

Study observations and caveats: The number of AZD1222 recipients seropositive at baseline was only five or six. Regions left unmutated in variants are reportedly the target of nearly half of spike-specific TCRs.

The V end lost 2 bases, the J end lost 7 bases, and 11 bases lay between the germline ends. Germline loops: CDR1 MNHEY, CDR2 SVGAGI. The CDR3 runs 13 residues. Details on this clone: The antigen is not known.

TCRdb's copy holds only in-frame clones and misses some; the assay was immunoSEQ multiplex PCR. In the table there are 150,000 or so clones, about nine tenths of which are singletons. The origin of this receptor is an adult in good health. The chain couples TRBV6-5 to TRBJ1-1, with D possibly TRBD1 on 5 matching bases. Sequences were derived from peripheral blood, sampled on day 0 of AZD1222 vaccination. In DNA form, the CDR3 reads TGTGCCAGCAGTTACGGGACCCAGGGTGAAGCTTTCTTT. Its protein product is CASSYGTQGEAFF.